A selection of T cell receptor beta chains follows, all from one sample in a study of T cell repertoires in cytomegalovirus infection. TCRdb processed the reads anew with MiXCR; each CDR3 protein has one entry. The profile shows some 110,000 distinct CDR3 sequences, 10% of them singletons. For these TCRs, the target antigens are not known. Sequencing was done on a sample of PBMCs, sequenced either directly or after in vitro stimulation (not recorded which). The receptors stem from a human donor in good health (CMV status not recorded). Some clones in this sample may be carry-over from other donors' samples. CDR3s include the opening cysteine and the closing phenylalanine or tryptophan. Fields, in order: V gene, clone size, J gene, D gene, CDR3 DNA, CDR3 protein. D genes are given only for firm matches. Clone size is given for some rows only: seen once, a few or many times, or a class if the clone is expanded.

V gene: TRBV23-1
clone size: many
J gene: TRBJ2-3
D gene: TRBD1
CDR3 DNA: TGCGCCAGCAGTCGTATTGGACAGGGGTGTCCAGATACGCAGTATTTT
CDR3 protein: CASSRIGQGCPDTQYF

V gene: TRBV4-3
clone size: -
J gene: TRBJ2-2
D gene: -
CDR3 DNA: TGCGCCAGCAGCCCTAAAGCTCAGGGGGGGGTCGCCGGGGAGCTGTTTTTT
CDR3 protein: CASSPKAQGGVAGELFF

V gene: TRBV12-3/TRBV12-4
clone size: many
J gene: TRBJ2-3
D gene: -
CDR3 DNA: TGTGCCAGCAGTTTTCATGGCGCCGCGGGCACAGATACGCAGTATTTT
CDR3 protein: CASSFHGAAGTDTQYF

V gene: TRBV11-3
clone size: many
J gene: TRBJ1-1
D gene: -
CDR3 DNA: TGTGCCAGCAGCACACAAGAGCAACAGGAGTGGTCCACTGAAGCTTTCTTT
CDR3 protein: CASSTQEQQEWSTEAFF

V gene: TRBV6-2/TRBV6-3
clone size: -
J gene: TRBJ2-2
D gene: -
CDR3 DNA: TGTGCCAGCAGATTGGGTTCGAACACCGGGGAGCTGTTTTTT
CDR3 protein: CASRLGSNTGELFF

V gene: TRBV27
clone size: many
J gene: TRBJ1-1
D gene: TRBD1
CDR3 DNA: TGTGCCAGCAGTCAGGACAGGGGGCAATACACTGAAGCTTTCTTT
CDR3 protein: CASSQDRGQYTEAFF

V gene: TRBV7-2
clone size: many
J gene: TRBJ2-7
D gene: TRBD1
CDR3 DNA: TGTGCCAGCAGTTCGGACCGGGACAGGGGAGTCGAGCAGTACTTC
CDR3 protein: CASSSDRDRGVEQYF

V gene: TRBV9
clone size: few
J gene: TRBJ1-6
D gene: TRBD1
CDR3 DNA: TGTGCCAGCAGCCCCCGACAGGGGCAGAGTTCACCCCTCCACTTT
CDR3 protein: CASSPRQGQSSPLHF

V gene: TRBV2
clone size: -
J gene: TRBJ2-5
D gene: -
CDR3 DNA: TGTGCCAGCAGTGAAGCGGAGAGAGAGACCCAGTACTTC
CDR3 protein: CASSEAERETQYF

V gene: TRBV12-3/TRBV12-4
clone size: -
J gene: TRBJ1-4
D gene: TRBD1
CDR3 DNA: TGTGCCAGCAGTTGGACAGGGGAGTGGCGGTCAAATGAAAAACTGTTTTTT
CDR3 protein: CASSWTGEWRSNEKLFF

V gene: TRBV7-6
clone size: -
J gene: TRBJ2-3
D gene: TRBD2
CDR3 DNA: TGTGCCAGCCGCGCCTCGGGACTAGGAGCCACAAATACGCAGTATTTT
CDR3 protein: CASRASGLGATNTQYF

V gene: TRBV10-3
clone size: -
J gene: TRBJ2-7
D gene: TRBD2
CDR3 DNA: TGTGCCATCAGTGAAGGCGGGAGGGCCTACGAGCAGTACTTC
CDR3 protein: CAISEGGRAYEQYF

V gene: TRBV7-2
clone size: many
J gene: TRBJ2-1
D gene: -
CDR3 DNA: TGTGCCAGCAGCAAAGGAGGCAATTTCGATGAGCAGTTCTTC
CDR3 protein: CASSKGGNFDEQFF

V gene: TRBV7-2
clone size: -
J gene: TRBJ2-1
D gene: -
CDR3 DNA: TGTGCCAGCAGGCGGGACGGTGAGGGTGAGCAGTTCTTC
CDR3 protein: CASRRDGEGEQFF

V gene: TRBV2
clone size: -
J gene: TRBJ1-1
D gene: TRBD1
CDR3 DNA: TGTGCCAGCAAAAGGAATTCGGGACAGGGTGCCACTGAAGCTTTCTTT
CDR3 protein: CASKRNSGQGATEAFF

V gene: TRBV12-5
clone size: few
J gene: TRBJ1-2
D gene: TRBD1
CDR3 DNA: TGTGCTAGTGGTAACACACAGGGGGATGGCTACACCTTC
CDR3 protein: CASGNTQGDGYTF

V gene: TRBV28
clone size: many
J gene: TRBJ2-5
D gene: -
CDR3 DNA: TGTGCCAGCAGTTTAGCCGGGGTAGAATCCCAGTACTTC
CDR3 protein: CASSLAGVESQYF

V gene: TRBV7-8
clone size: many
J gene: TRBJ1-3
D gene: -
CDR3 DNA: TGTGCCAGCAGCTTAACCCGGACAGAACTCTCTGGAAACACCATATATTTT
CDR3 protein: CASSLTRTELSGNTIYF

V gene: TRBV28
clone size: many
J gene: TRBJ2-4
D gene: TRBD2
CDR3 DNA: TGTGCCAGCAGGCCCCAGGGTCGGGGGGGAAACATTCAGTACTTC
CDR3 protein: CASRPQGRGGNIQYF

V gene: TRBV20-1
clone size: -
J gene: TRBJ1-2
D gene: -
CDR3 DNA: TGCAGTGCTAGAGTCAACCCCGGCCTAAACTATGGCTACACCTTC
CDR3 protein: CSARVNPGLNYGYTF

V gene: TRBV7-8
clone size: many
J gene: TRBJ2-3
D gene: -
CDR3 DNA: TGTGCCAGCAGCTTCGAGGGGGGCACAGATACGCAGTATTTT
CDR3 protein: CASSFEGGTDTQYF

V gene: TRBV27
clone size: -
J gene: TRBJ1-5
D gene: -
CDR3 DNA: TGTGCCAGCAGTCCCATACTCGGAAGTAGCAATCAGCCCCAGCATTTT
CDR3 protein: CASSPILGSSNQPQHF

V gene: TRBV7-2
clone size: many
J gene: TRBJ1-1
D gene: TRBD1
CDR3 DNA: TGTGCCAGCAGCACCCGGACAGGGGACACTGAAGCTTTCTTT
CDR3 protein: CASSTRTGDTEAFF

V gene: TRBV19
clone size: many
J gene: TRBJ1-6
D gene: -
CDR3 DNA: TGTGCCAGTAGTCCCGACCGGGCATCCCTCCACTTT
CDR3 protein: CASSPDRASLHF